The rows below give T cell receptor beta chains drawn from one sample of a study of blood T cell repertoires in COVID-19. The protocol was immunoSEQ multiplex PCR, while the TCRdb copy is restricted to in-frame clones and leaves out a portion. Among around 130,000 clones listed, approximately 77% were seen once. The sample consisted of peripheral blood. The source of these receptors is an elderly man with acute or convalescent COVID-19. CDR3s include the opening cysteine and the closing phenylalanine or tryptophan. The D gene is left open where the match is weak. Clone size is stated in some rows and not others, as once, few, many or a class when expanded.

clone_size,v_call,j_call,d_call,cdr3_aa,cdr3_nt
.,TRBV6-5,TRBJ1-4,.,CASSGYEKLFF,TGTGCCAGCTCAGGGTATGAAAAACTGTTTTTT
once,TRBV28,TRBJ1-2,TRBD1,CASSFPTGGNYGYTF,TGTGCCAGCAGTTTCCCAACAGGGGGTAACTATGGCTACACCTTC
few,TRBV4-3,TRBJ1-2,.,CASSQVLHTNYGYTF,TGCGCCAGCAGCCAAGTCTTACACACTAACTATGGCTACACCTTC
few,TRBV2,TRBJ2-2,.,CASRPDLEAGELFF,TGTGCCAGCAGACCGGACCTGGAGGCCGGGGAGCTGTTTTTT
once,TRBV18,TRBJ1-1,TRBD1,CASSPSGTGTGTEAFF,TGTGCCAGCTCACCCTCCGGGACAGGTACAGGAACTGAAGCTTTCTTT
.,TRBV2,TRBJ2-5,.,CASRQEQETQYF,TGTGCCAGCAGACAGGAGCAAGAGACCCAGTACTTC
once,TRBV5-1,TRBJ2-7,TRBD1,CASSLPGQPYEQYF,TGCGCCAGCAGCTTGCCGGGACAGCCCTACGAGCAGTACTTC
few,TRBV19,TRBJ1-5,.,CASSQRTKNQPQHF,TGTGCCAGTAGTCAAAGGACTAAAAATCAGCCCCAGCATTTT
.,TRBV5-1,TRBJ2-1,TRBD2,CASSLDSGGWSEQFF,TGCGCCAGCAGCTTGGATAGCGGGGGTTGGAGTGAGCAGTTCTTC
.,TRBV21-1,TRBJ2-7,.,CASSLPIADHSYEQYF,TGTGCCAGCAGCTTACCAATAGCGGATCACTCCTACGAGCAGTACTTC
.,TRBV30,TRBJ2-7,TRBD1,CAWSPKGAPSYEQYF,TGTGCCTGGAGTCCAAAGGGGGCTCCCTCCTACGAGCAGTACTTC
.,TRBV30,TRBJ1-6,.,CAWSSSEWGLKPLHF,TGTGCCTGGAGTAGCTCAGAGTGGGGGCTGAAACCCCTCCACTTT
.,TRBV5-4,TRBJ2-2,.,CASSLAGRGNTGELFF,TGTGCCAGCAGCTTGGCAGGGCGGGGGAACACCGGGGAGCTGTTTTTT
.,TRBV6-1,TRBJ1-2,.,CASSEAGTSSSGGYTF,TGTGCCAGCAGTGAAGCGGGGACAAGCTCCAGTGGTGGCTACACCTTC
.,TRBV5-1,TRBJ2-3,.,CASSLALPSTDTQYF,TGCGCCAGCAGCTTGGCACTCCCGAGCACAGATACGCAGTATTTT
few,TRBV19,TRBJ1-2,.,CASSMRLQGPYTF,TGTGCCAGTAGTATGAGACTACAGGGACCCTACACCTTC
.,TRBV11-2,TRBJ1-2,TRBD1,CASSPGTGYGYTF,TGTGCCAGCAGCCCAGGGACAGGATATGGCTACACCTTC
.,TRBV29-1,TRBJ2-3,.,CSVEVSRTDTQYF,TGCAGCGTTGAAGTCAGTCGCACAGATACGCAGTATTTT
.,TRBV5-6,TRBJ2-7,TRBD1,CASSRPGQGLYEQYF,TGTGCCAGCAGTAGACCGGGACAGGGGCTCTACGAGCAGTACTTC
.,TRBV10-1,TRBJ2-4,TRBD1,CASTVGTEIAKNIQYF,TGCGCCAGTACCGTTGGGACAGAGATAGCCAAAAACATTCAGTACTTC
.,TRBV29-1,TRBJ2-3,.,CSDRRDTDTQYF,TGCAGCGACCGACGGGACACAGATACGCAGTATTTT
.,TRBV20-1,TRBJ2-4,TRBD2,CSASPRLAGGMIKNIQYF,TGCAGTGCTAGTCCTCGACTAGCGGGGGGGATGATTAAAAACATTCAGTACTTC
.,TRBV7-9,TRBJ2-6,.,CASSLASGANVLTF,TGTGCCAGCAGCCTAGCCTCGGGGGCCAACGTCCTGACTTTC
.,TRBV30,TRBJ1-1,TRBD1,CASNRGGKTEAFF,TGTGCCAGCAACAGGGGTGGAAAGACTGAAGCTTTCTTT
many,TRBV10-3,TRBJ1-1,.,CANSGQANTEAFF,TGTGCCAACTCGGGACAAGCAAACACTGAAGCTTTCTTT
.,TRBV5-1,TRBJ2-7,TRBD2,CASSLTWGAGGYEQYF,TGCGCCAGCAGCTTAACCTGGGGGGCGGGAGGCTACGAGCAGTACTTC
.,TRBV9,TRBJ1-2,.,CASSPELSRNYGYTF,TGTGCCAGCAGCCCAGAACTAAGTCGGAACTATGGCTACACCTTC
.,TRBV24-1,TRBJ2-3,.,CATSDHRGGEVDTQYF,TGTGCCACCAGTGATCACCGCGGAGGGGAAGTGGATACGCAGTATTTT
.,TRBV4-2,TRBJ1-2,.,CASSQDRTRGRVLNYGYTF,TGTGCCAGCAGCCAAGATCGGACAAGGGGAAGAGTTTTGAACTATGGCTACACCTTC
.,TRBV28,TRBJ1-6,.,CASSKGGARYSPLHF,TGTGCCAGCAGCAAAGGAGGGGCCAGGTATTCACCCCTCCACTTT
.,TRBV9,TRBJ2-3,TRBD2,CASSSSGTSTDTQYF,TGTGCCAGCAGCTCTAGCGGGACTAGCACAGATACGCAGTATTTT
.,TRBV6-8,TRBJ1-1,TRBD1,CASSCRDREPKGTEAFF,TGTGCCAGCAGTTGCCGGGACAGGGAACCCAAGGGCACTGAAGCTTTCTTT
.,TRBV2,TRBJ2-7,TRBD1,CASNPGQGSYEQYF,TGTGCCAGCAACCCGGGACAGGGTTCCTACGAGCAGTACTTC
.,TRBV5-1,TRBJ2-1,.,CASSLEASSDEQFF,TGCGCCAGCAGCTTGGAAGCTAGCTCCGATGAGCAGTTCTTC
.,TRBV7-2,TRBJ1-2,TRBD1,CASSLGQEGGYTF,TGTGCCAGCAGCTTGGGACAGGAAGGTGGCTACACCTTC
.,TRBV15,TRBJ2-5,.,CATSKGKETQYF,TGTGCCACCAGCAAGGGGAAGGAGACCCAGTACTTC
many,TRBV7-3,TRBJ1-1,TRBD1,CASSLKGQGSGTEAFF,TGTGCCAGCAGCTTAAAGGGACAGGGGTCGGGCACTGAAGCTTTCTTT
.,TRBV5-1,TRBJ2-1,TRBD1,CASSPGTGDLAYNEQFF,TGCGCCAGCAGCCCAGGGACAGGGGACCTCGCCTACAATGAGCAGTTCTTC
.,TRBV19,TRBJ1-2,.,CASSIDIHYGYTF,TGTGCCAGTAGTATTGACATCCACTATGGCTACACCTTC
.,TRBV5-1,TRBJ2-2,.,CASSLSATDTNTGELFF,TGCGCCAGCAGCTTAAGTGCGACAGACACGAACACCGGGGAGCTGTTTTTT
.,TRBV3-1/TRBV3-2,TRBJ2-5,.,CASSRSGGLKTQYF,TGTGCCAGCAGCCGTTCCGGCGGGTTGAAGACCCAGTACTTC
.,TRBV20-1,TRBJ2-5,.,CSASRGKETQYF,TGCAGTGCTAGTCGGGGAAAAGAGACCCAGTACTTC
.,TRBV19,TRBJ1-5,.,CASPFPLGGDQPQHF,TGTGCCAGTCCCTTCCCGTTGGGGGGGGATCAGCCCCAGCATTTT
.,TRBV15,TRBJ1-2,TRBD1,CATMAAGTGGLYGYTF,TGTGCCACCATGGCTGCCGGGACAGGGGGCCTCTATGGCTACACCTTC
few,TRBV7-2,TRBJ1-5,TRBD1,CASSPTGGWQPQHF,TGTGCCAGCAGCCCTACAGGGGGATGGCAGCCCCAGCATTTT
.,TRBV5-4,TRBJ2-5,TRBD1,CASSPLPQGATQYF,TGTGCCAGCAGCCCGCTTCCGCAGGGGGCGACCCAGTACTTC
.,TRBV5-1,TRBJ2-7,TRBD1,CASSLDRGHYEQYF,TGCGCCAGCAGCTTGGACAGGGGGCACTACGAGCAGTACTTC
many,TRBV10-3,TRBJ1-5,.,CAISDSNQPQHF,TGTGCCATCAGTGACTCCAATCAGCCCCAGCATTTT
.,TRBV7-2,TRBJ1-1,.,CASSPGPLNTEAFF,TGTGCCAGCAGCCCAGGGCCCCTGAACACTGAAGCTTTCTTT
.,TRBV7-3,TRBJ2-6,.,CASSPRSLGANVLTF,TGTGCCAGCAGCCCGAGGAGCTTAGGGGCCAACGTCCTGACTTTC
.,TRBV24-1,TRBJ2-5,.,CATSDRGFRTQYF,TGTGCCACCAGTGATAGGGGATTCAGGACCCAGTACTTC
.,TRBV5-6,TRBJ2-2,.,CASSLIEGGELFF,TGTGCCAGCAGCTTGATTGAGGGCGGGGAGCTGTTTTTT
.,TRBV30,TRBJ2-3,.,CAWKPKGVSSTDTQYF,TGTGCCTGGAAACCTAAAGGGGTATCAAGCACAGATACGCAGTATTTT
.,TRBV9,TRBJ2-1,.,CASSGAPYNEQFF,TGTGCCAGCAGCGGGGCCCCTTACAATGAGCAGTTCTTC
.,TRBV7-2,TRBJ2-3,.,CASGARTDTQYF,TGTGCCAGCGGGGCTCGCACAGATACGCAGTATTTT
.,TRBV3-1/TRBV3-2,TRBJ2-5,TRBD1,CASSQGTGGQETQYF,TGTGCCAGCAGCCAAGGGACAGGGGGCCAAGAGACCCAGTACTTC
few,TRBV9,TRBJ2-3,.,CASSVVWGKGGTQYF,TGTGCCAGCAGCGTAGTATGGGGGAAAGGGGGTACGCAGTATTTT